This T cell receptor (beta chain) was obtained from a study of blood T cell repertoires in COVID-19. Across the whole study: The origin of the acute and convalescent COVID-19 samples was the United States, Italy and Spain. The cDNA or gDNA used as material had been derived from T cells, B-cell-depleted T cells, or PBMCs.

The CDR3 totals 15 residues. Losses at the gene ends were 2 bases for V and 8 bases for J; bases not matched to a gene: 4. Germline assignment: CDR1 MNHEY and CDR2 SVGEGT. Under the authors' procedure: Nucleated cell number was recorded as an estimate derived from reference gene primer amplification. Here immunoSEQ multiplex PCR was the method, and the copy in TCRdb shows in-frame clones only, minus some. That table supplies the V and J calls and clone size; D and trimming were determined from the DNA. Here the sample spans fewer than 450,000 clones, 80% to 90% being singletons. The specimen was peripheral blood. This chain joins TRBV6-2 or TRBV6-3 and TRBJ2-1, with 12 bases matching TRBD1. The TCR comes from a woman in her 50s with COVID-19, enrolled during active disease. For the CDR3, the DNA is TGTGCCAGCAGTTACGGGACAGGGGGCAGGGATGAGCAGTTCTTC. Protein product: CASSYGTGGRDEQFF.